The clone carrying this T cell receptor beta chain was seen a single time. The data were obtained in a study of hypomethylating agent response in myelodysplastic syndrome. Sequencing was performed with immunoSEQ multiplex PCR; in TCRdb, only in-frame clones are kept and a portion is missing. The table has about 3,700 clones, more than 75% seen once. The input for sequencing was bone marrow, taken before or after starting hypomethylating agent treatment for myelodysplastic syndrome (not recorded which). The origin of this receptor is a human donor with myelodysplastic syndrome.

The CDR3 sequence is CASSLGEKTQYF. The CDR3 DNA sequence: TGTGCCAGCAGCTTAGGGGAAAAGACCCAGTACTTC. The V gene is TRBV7-2, the J gene TRBJ2-5; D is uncertain. CDR3 size: 12 residues. Germline V gene data show CDR1 as SGHTA and CDR2 as FQGNSA. The V gene lost 1 base and the J gene lost 6 bases, with 6 bases spanning the gap.